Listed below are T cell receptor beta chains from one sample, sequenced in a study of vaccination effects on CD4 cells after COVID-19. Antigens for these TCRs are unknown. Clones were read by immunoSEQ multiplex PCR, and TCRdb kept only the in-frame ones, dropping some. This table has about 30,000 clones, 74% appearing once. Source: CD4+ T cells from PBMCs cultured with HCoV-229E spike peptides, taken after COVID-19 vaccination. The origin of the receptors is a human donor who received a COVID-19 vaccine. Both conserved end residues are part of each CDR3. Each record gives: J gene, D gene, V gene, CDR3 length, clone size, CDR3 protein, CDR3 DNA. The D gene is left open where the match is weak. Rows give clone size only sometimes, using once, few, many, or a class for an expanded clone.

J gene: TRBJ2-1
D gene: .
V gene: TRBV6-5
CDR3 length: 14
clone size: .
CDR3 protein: CASRRGAAYNEQFF
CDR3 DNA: TGTGCCAGCAGAAGAGGGGCGGCTTACAATGAGCAGTTCTTC

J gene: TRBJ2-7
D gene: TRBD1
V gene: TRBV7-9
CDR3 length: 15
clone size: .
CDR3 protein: CASSYNRDRGYEQYF
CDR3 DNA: TGTGCCAGCAGCTACAACCGGGACAGGGGCTACGAGCAGTACTTC

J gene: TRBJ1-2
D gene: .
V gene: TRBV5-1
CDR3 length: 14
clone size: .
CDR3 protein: CASSLGSQGTGYTF
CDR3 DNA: TGCGCCAGCAGCTTGGGGTCACAGGGAACGGGCTACACCTTC

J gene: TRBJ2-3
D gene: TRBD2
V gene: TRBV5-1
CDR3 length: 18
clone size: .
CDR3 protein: CASSLVGTSGRAGDTQYF
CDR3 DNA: TGCGCCAGCAGCTTGGTCGGGACTAGCGGGAGGGCCGGAGATACGCAGTATTTT

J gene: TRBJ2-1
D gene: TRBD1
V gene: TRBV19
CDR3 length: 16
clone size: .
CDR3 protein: CASSMYGTGYIDEQFF
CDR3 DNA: TGTGCCAGTAGTATGTACGGGACAGGGTATATTGATGAGCAGTTCTTC

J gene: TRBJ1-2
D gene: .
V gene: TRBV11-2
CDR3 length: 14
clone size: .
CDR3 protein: CASSLITGRRGYTF
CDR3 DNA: TGTGCCAGCAGCTTAATTACAGGTCGACGGGGCTACACCTTC

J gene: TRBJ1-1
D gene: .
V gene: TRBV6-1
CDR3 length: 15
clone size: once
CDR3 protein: CASSEAGGTNTEAFF
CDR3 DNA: TGTGCCAGCAGTGAAGCGGGCGGGACAAACACTGAAGCTTTCTTT

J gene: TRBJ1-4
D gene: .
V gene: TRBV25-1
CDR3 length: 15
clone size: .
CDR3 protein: CASSEYRGLNEKLFF
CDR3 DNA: TGTGCCAGCAGTGAATATCGCGGACTTAATGAAAAACTGTTTTTT

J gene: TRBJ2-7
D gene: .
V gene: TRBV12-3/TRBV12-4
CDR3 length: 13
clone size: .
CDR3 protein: CASSLRRMGEQYF
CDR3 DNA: TGTGCCAGCAGTTTGAGACGTATGGGCGAGCAGTACTTC

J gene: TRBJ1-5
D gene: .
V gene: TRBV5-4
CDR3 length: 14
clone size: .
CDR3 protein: CASSFGGNDQPQHF
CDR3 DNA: TGTGCCAGCAGCTTCGGGGGCAATGATCAGCCCCAGCATTTT

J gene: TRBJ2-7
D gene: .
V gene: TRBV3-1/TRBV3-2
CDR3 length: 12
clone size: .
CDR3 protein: CASSQSSGEQYF
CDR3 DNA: TGTGCCAGCAGCCAAAGTAGTGGCGAGCAGTACTTC

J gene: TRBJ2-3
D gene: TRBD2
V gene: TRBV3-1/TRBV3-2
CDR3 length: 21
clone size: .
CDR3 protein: CASSQDRASGGPRLATDTQYF
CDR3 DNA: TGTGCCAGCAGCCAAGATAGGGCTAGCGGGGGGCCTCGGCTGGCCACAGATACGCAGTATTTT

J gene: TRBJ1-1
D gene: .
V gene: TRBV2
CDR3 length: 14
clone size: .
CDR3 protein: CASSEALWSTEAFF
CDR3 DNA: TGTGCCAGCAGTGAAGCGCTCTGGTCCACTGAAGCTTTCTTT

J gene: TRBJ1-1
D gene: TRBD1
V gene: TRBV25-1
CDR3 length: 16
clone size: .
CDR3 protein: CASSDWDRGWDTEAFF
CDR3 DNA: TGTGCCAGCAGTGATTGGGACAGGGGGTGGGACACTGAAGCTTTCTTT

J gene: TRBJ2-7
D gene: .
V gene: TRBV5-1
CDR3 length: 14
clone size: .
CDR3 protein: CASSLDPDYSEQYF
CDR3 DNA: TGCGCCAGCAGCTTAGATCCGGATTATTCCGAGCAGTACTTC

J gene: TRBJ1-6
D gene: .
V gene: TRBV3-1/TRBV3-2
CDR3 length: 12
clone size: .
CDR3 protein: CASRQTNSPLHF
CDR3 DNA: TGTGCCAGCAGACAGACTAATTCACCCCTCCACTTT

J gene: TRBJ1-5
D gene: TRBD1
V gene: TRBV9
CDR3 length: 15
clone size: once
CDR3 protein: CASSAGQGLNQPQHF
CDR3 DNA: TGTGCCAGCAGCGCGGGACAGGGACTTAATCAGCCCCAGCATTTT

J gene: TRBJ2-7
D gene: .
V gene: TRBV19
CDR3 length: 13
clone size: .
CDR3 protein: CASSKTSFHEQYF
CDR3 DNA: TGTGCCAGTAGCAAGACATCTTTCCACGAGCAGTACTTC

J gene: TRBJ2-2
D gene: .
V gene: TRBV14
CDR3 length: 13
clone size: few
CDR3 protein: CASSQDRAGELFF
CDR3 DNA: TGTGCCAGCAGCCAAGATAGAGCCGGGGAGCTGTTTTTT

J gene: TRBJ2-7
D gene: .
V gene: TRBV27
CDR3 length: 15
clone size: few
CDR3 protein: CASKPNAVGSYEQYF
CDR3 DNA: TGTGCCAGCAAACCAAATGCGGTGGGCTCCTACGAGCAGTACTTC

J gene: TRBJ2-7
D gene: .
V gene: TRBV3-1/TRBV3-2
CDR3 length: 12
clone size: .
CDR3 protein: CASSLPPGRLYF
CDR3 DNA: TGTGCCAGCAGCCTGCCTCCGGGACGTTTGTACTTC